The 26 T cell receptor beta chains listed next were all sequenced from one sample in a study of cytomegalovirus exposure and HLA in healthy donors. Primers for the PCR totalled 60 Vbeta and 13 Jbeta. Clones were sequenced by immunoSEQ multiplex PCR, and TCRdb holds only the in-frame ones, with some missing. The data hold 150,000 to 200,000 clones, with 80% to 90% observed a single time. Sample: PBMCs. The receptors come from a man between 40 and 49 years old in good health and CMV-seropositive.

This chain uses TRBV12-5 with TRBJ2-2; no firm D call. Germline CDR1 LGHNT, CDR2 FRNRAP. This CDR3 has 13 residues. V lost 6 bases and J lost 6, with 11 bases in between. The CDR3 reads CASGPDFPGELFF. The CDR3 coding sequence is TGTGCTAGTGGCCCCGACTTCCCCGGGGAGCTGTTTTTT.

The V gene is TRBV10-3, the J gene TRBJ2-5, with 9 bases aligning to TRBD2. Germline values: CDR1 ENHRY, CDR2 SYGVKD. The CDR3 has 14 amino acids. V shed 6 bases, J shed 4 bases, and the junction held 6 bases outside the gene matches. The CDR3 nucleotides read TGTGCCATCAGGGAGGGGCGGGAGGGAGAGACCCAGTACTTC. Its translation is CAIREGREGETQYF.

V usage is TRBV4-1 and J usage is TRBJ2-2; TRBD2 agrees at 10 bases. The germline V gene has CDR1 MGHRA and CDR2 YSYEKL. CDR3 length equals 16 residues. V dropped 3 bases and J dropped 4; count of bases not matched to a gene: 5. CDR3 bases: TGCGCCAGCAGCCACACTAGCGGGATGCGCACCGGGGAGCTGTTTTTT. This translates into CASSHTSGMRTGELFF.

The V call is TRBV7-6, the J call TRBJ2-4; 11 nucleotides match TRBD2. Germline V gene lookup returns CDR1 SGHVS and CDR2 FNYEAQ. Germline trimming cut 1 base from V and 8 bases from J; bases unmatched to any gene: 7. The CDR3 covers 16 residues. The CDR3 is CASSLELAGAGDIQYF. CDR3 DNA sequence: TGTGCCAGCAGCTTAGAACTAGCGGGAGCGGGAGACATTCAGTACTTC.

This chain connects TRBV19 to TRBJ1-4; 9 positions match TRBD1. CDR1 is LNHDA, CDR2 SQIVND, per germline (reference sequence). V dropped 5 bases and J dropped 6; count of bases not matched to a gene: 7. The CDR3 is made up of 15 amino acids. The CDR3 DNA sequence: TGTGCCAGTAGTGACCCGGGACAGGGTTATGAAAAACTGTTTTTT. Its translation: CASSDPGQGYEKLFF.

The V and J genes are TRBV30 and TRBJ1-3, with D hard to call. CDR1 GTSNPN and CDR2 SVGIG come from the germline V gene (reference sequence). V dropped 1 base and J dropped 1 base, with 11 bases sitting between them. The CDR3 contains 15 residues. CDR3 bases: TGTGCCTGGAGTGCCTCTAGCGCTTCTGGAAACACCATATATTTT. Residues: CAWSASSASGNTIYF.

V and J are TRBV7-9 and TRBJ2-7; TRBD2 matches 8 bases. The ends lost 2 bases at V and 2 bases at J; junction bases unmatched: 5. The CDR3 runs to 15 residues. Germline CDR1 SEHNR, CDR2 FQNEAQ (reference sequence). CDR3: CASSLRAGEPYEQYF. The CDR3 region has the DNA TGTGCCAGCAGCTTAAGAGCGGGAGAGCCCTACGAGCAGTACTTC.

The gene calls are TRBV19 and TRBJ2-3; unclear D gene. The CDR3 is made up of 14 amino acids. Trimming pared 4 bases from V and 2 bases from J, leaving 10 bases between. Germline loops: CDR1 LNHDA, CDR2 SQIVND (reference sequence). CDR3: CASSRPFSTDTQYF. Written as DNA, the CDR3 is TGTGCCAGTAGTAGGCCATTCTCCACAGATACGCAGTATTTT.

The CDR3 region is CASSQETGQRNGELFF. In nucleotides, the CDR3 is TGCGCCAGCAGCCAAGAAACCGGACAGAGAAACGGGGAGCTGTTTTTT. The rearrangement links TRBV4-3 to TRBJ2-2, with D maybe TRBD1 (6 bases). Trimming pared 0 bases from V and 7 bases from J, leaving 15 bases between. Germline-derived CDR1 and CDR2 are LGHNA and YSLEER. The CDR3 consists of 16 residues.

The V call is TRBV18, the J call TRBJ2-2; D is possibly TRBD2 (5 bases). Trimming stripped 3 bases from V and 7 bases from J, with 21 bases between. CDR1 and CDR2 (germline): KGHSH, LQKENI. CDR3 length equals 17 residues. CDR3 in amino acids: CASSPGSVSFGGGELFF. The CDR3, as DNA: TGTGCCAGCTCACCGGGGTCGGTCAGCTTCGGAGGCGGGGAGCTGTTTTTT.

The chain has TRBV6-6 and TRBJ2-3, with 9 nucleotides matching TRBD2. The CDR3 is 14 residues long. From germline, CDR1 is MNHNY and CDR2 SVGAGI (reference sequence). The trim removed 8 bases at V and 6 bases at J, leaving 9 bases unmatched. The CDR3 region has the DNA TGTGCCAGCCGGATAGCGGGAGTTGCGGATACGCAGTATTTT. Protein product: CASRIAGVADTQYF.

CDR3 in DNA: TGTGCCAGCAGCGCCCTATTGGAAGCTTTCTTT. Protein product: CASSALLEAFF. This rearrangement joins TRBV11-2 to TRBJ1-1; no clear D gene. With 5 bases removed from V and 8 bases from J, the gap between germline ends came to 9 bases. Germline CDR1 and CDR2: SGHAT and FQNNGV. CDR3 length: 11 residues. The full variable domain, in which reference TRBV11-2 and TRBJ1-1 provide the parts outside the CDR3, is EAGVAQSPRYKIIEKRQSVAFWCNPISGHATLYWYQQILGQGPKLLIQFQNNGVVDDSQLPKDRFSAERLKGVDSTLKIQPAKLEDSAVYLCASSALLEAFFGQGTRLTVV.

CDR3 sequence: CASSPTGDYGYTF. In DNA, the CDR3 is TGCGCCAGCAGCCCGACAGGGGACTATGGCTACACCTTC. V gene TRBV4-1 combines with J gene TRBJ1-2, with TRBD1 matching over 8 bases. Germline V gives CDR1 MGHRA, CDR2 YSYEKL. This CDR3 comprises 13 residues. The J segment lost 3 bases and the V segment lost 4 bases, leaving 1 base of the junction unmatched.

J is TRBJ2-5 and V is TRBV5-1; TRBD1 matches at 10 bases. V lost 0 bases, J lost 3 bases, and 2 bases stayed unmatched. This CDR3 has 15 residues. CDR1 and CDR2 (germline): SGHRS, YFSETQ. CDR3 sequence reads: CASSLEGTGEETQYF. In DNA, the CDR3 is TGCGCCAGCAGCTTGGAAGGGACAGGGGAAGAGACCCAGTACTTC.

The chain combines TRBV30 with TRBJ1-5; 8 positions agree with TRBD1. Losses at the gene ends were 3 bases for V and 2 bases for J; bases not matched to a gene: 9. This CDR3 spans 16 amino acids. Looked up from germline, CDR1 is GTSNPN and CDR2 is SVGIG (reference sequence). The CDR3 coding sequence is TGTGCCTGGAGGGCGCCCAGGGGGCTTGGCAATCAGCCCCAGCATTTT. It translates to CAWRAPRGLGNQPQHF.

V usage is TRBV19 and J usage is TRBJ2-1; maybe TRBD2 (5 bases). The CDR3 is 12 amino acids. Trimming took off 5 bases at V and 10 bases at J, with 12 bases between the two ends. Germline CDR1 reads LNHDA; CDR2 reads SQIVND (reference sequence). CDR3 region: CASSPRLREQFF. CDR3 sequence (DNA): TGTGCCAGTAGTCCGCGACTAAGAGAGCAGTTCTTC.

The genes are TRBV9 and TRBJ2-7; TRBD2 might be the D (6 bases). The CDR3 is 15 residues long. Germline lookup yields CDR1 SGDLS and CDR2 YYNGEE. Trimming pared 4 bases from V and 4 bases from J, leaving 18 bases between. The CDR3 DNA is TGTGCCAGCAGCCCCGGGAATGCGGGATGGTACGAGCAGTACTTC. Amino acid sequence: CASSPGNAGWYEQYF.

The rearrangement uses TRBV10-3 and TRBJ1-3; TRBD1 might be the D (6 bases). The V end lost 4 bases, the J end lost 4 bases, and 14 bases lay between the germline ends. There are 15 residues in the CDR3. Germline V CDR1 and CDR2: ENHRY, SYGVKD. The CDR3 bases are TGTGCCATCAGTGGAAGGTCAGGGGACGGAAACACCATATATTTT. This encodes CAISGRSGDGNTIYF.

In DNA, the CDR3 is TGTGCCAGCAGCGCATTCGGACAGAACTATGGCTACACCTTC. This sequence encodes CASSAFGQNYGYTF. V is TRBV7-2 and J is TRBJ1-2; perhaps TRBD1 as D (6 bases). Looked up from germline, CDR1 is SGHTA and CDR2 is FQGNSA. The germline V and J ends were trimmed by 5 bases and 2 bases, with 12 bases remaining between them. This CDR3 is built from 14 residues.

A word on this clone: One end of the junction is discordant with germline, which a read error may explain. The chain carries TRBV5-1 and TRBJ1-1; D might be TRBD1 (5 bases). Germline CDR1 SGHRS, CDR2 YFSETQ. The CDR3 is 16 residues long. The CDR3 spells CTSSLGLQEMNTEAFF. DNA for the CDR3: TGCACCAGCAGCTTAGGCTTACAGGAAATGAACACTGAAGCTTTCTTT.

This chain joins TRBV6-5 and TRBJ1-5, with 7 nucleotides matching TRBD1. The CDR3 is 15 residues long. Germline V gene lookup returns CDR1 MNHEY and CDR2 SVGAGI. V was pared by 0 bases and J by 5 bases, with 4 bases of the junction left unmatched. CDR3 nucleotide sequence: TGTGCCAGCAGTTACTCAGGCAGGGGGGATCAGCCCCAGCATTTT. Its protein is CASSYSGRGDQPQHF.

The CDR3 nucleotides are TGTGCCAGCAGCTTAGATCGACAGGCCCTAGCCAAAAACATTCAGTACTTC. Amino acid sequence: CASSLDRQALAKNIQYF. The rearrangement joins TRBV7-2 to TRBJ2-4, with D possibly being TRBD1 (6 bases). Germline V gives CDR1 SGHTA, CDR2 FQGNSA. The CDR3 sequence is 17 residues long. V was cut by 1 base and J by 0 bases, with 13 bases left in between.

The chain employs TRBV6-5 and TRBJ2-7; D uncertain. Trimming cost V 0 bases and J 3 bases, with 6 bases left between them. From germline, CDR1 is MNHEY and CDR2 SVGAGI. This CDR3 region has 13 residues. CDR3 sequence: CASSYSSNYEQYF. The CDR3 DNA reads as TGTGCCAGCAGTTACTCGAGTAACTACGAGCAGTACTTC.

V usage is TRBV7-8 and J usage is TRBJ1-4, with D unresolved. Germline CDR1 is SGHVS and CDR2 is FQNEAQ. This CDR3 is built from 20 residues. V was cut by 6 bases and J by 5 bases, with 31 bases left in between. Written as DNA, the CDR3 is TGTGCCAGCAGTTCTCTCTCACCCCTTGGGCGCCGAAGATTAAATGAAAAACTGTTTTTT. Translated: CASSSLSPLGRRRLNEKLFF.

CDR3 sequence: CASSPPSTRAAGELFF. CDR3 in DNA: TGTGCCAGCTCACCACCGTCCACCAGGGCGGCCGGGGAGCTGTTTTTT. The chain employs TRBV18 and TRBJ2-2, with D possibly matching TRBD1 (5 bases). The CDR3 is 16 amino acids. Germline V lookup: CDR1 KGHSH, CDR2 LQKENI. V lost 0 bases and J lost 6, with 14 bases in between.

This chain joins TRBV28 and TRBJ2-1, with TRBD2 matching 12 bases. The CDR3 has 14 residues. V lost 10 bases to trimming and J lost 3 bases; unmatched junction nucleotides: 4. CDR1 is MDHEN, CDR2 SYDVKM, per germline. CDR3 in DNA: TGTGCCACTATACTAGCGGGAGGCTACAATGAGCAGTTCTTC. Its translation: CATILAGGYNEQFF.